A single sample gave rise to the 24 T cell receptor beta chains below, sequenced in a study of regulatory T cells in long-lasting Graves disease. Sample time point: newly diagnosed GD, antithyroid drugs for less than 3 months. The TCR library was made from RNA extracted from PBMCs. Investigators prepared the TCR beta libraries by applying iRepertoire HTBI primers and Arm-PCR of CDR3 regions. One entry per CDR3 protein, called by TCRdb with MiXCR from the multiplex PCR reads. The data show some 500,000 distinct CDR3 sequences, about 13% seen once. The same sample was also studied in work on T cells in Graves' hyperthyroidism and ophthalmopathy.

Source: peripheral blood mononuclear cells (PBMCs), taken at new diagnosis, from a patient treated with antithyroid drugs. The receptors stem from a man younger than 45 with Graves disease.

This clonotype was found many times. This chain connects TRBV6-1 to TRBJ2-2; D not resolved. The length of the CDR3 is 15 residues. V was shortened by 7 bases and J by 1 base, with 13 bases between the two germline ends. The germline CDR1 and CDR2 sequences are MNHNS and SASEGT. The CDR3 region is CASNPPAGNTGELFF. The CDR3 DNA follows: TGTGCCAGCAACCCTCCCGCAGGGAACACCGGGGAGCTGTTTTTT.

This clonotype was picked up a small number of times. Here the CDR3 reads CASTRQIIFAPIGGQFF. The CDR3 DNA sequence: TGTGCCAGCACACGGCAGATCATATTTGCTCCGATAGGGGGTCAGTTCTTC. The genes are TRBV6-2 or TRBV6-3 and TRBJ2-1; a weak D match, TRBD1 (6 bases). Trimming stripped 7 bases from V and 13 bases from J, with 32 bases between. Germline CDR1 and CDR2: MNHEY and SVGEGT. There are 17 residues in the CDR3.

The chain employs TRBV20-1 and TRBJ1-6; D unclear. Germline loops: CDR1 DFQATT, CDR2 SNEGSKA (reference sequence). The V and J ends lost 6 bases and 3 bases respectively, with 15 bases between them. The CDR3 spans 15 residues. CDR3 nucleotide sequence: TGCAGTGCAGCGCTGGACTGGGGCTATAATTCACCCCTCCACTTT. Translating it yields CSAALDWGYNSPLHF.

This clonotype occurred many times. The chain carries TRBV12-3 or TRBV12-4 and TRBJ1-4; no clear D gene. V was trimmed by 2 bases and J by 10 bases, leaving 8 bases between them. There are 12 residues in the CDR3. The CDR3 protein is CASSLFRVKLFF. The CDR3 DNA reads as TGTGCCAGCAGTTTATTTAGGGTAAAACTGTTTTTT.

This clonotype was detected a few times. This chain joins TRBV7-2 and TRBJ2-7; no reliable D call. Germline V gene data show CDR1 as SGHTA and CDR2 as FQGNSA. This CDR3 region has 13 residues. Trimming took off 1 base at V and 5 bases at J, with 9 bases between the two ends. The CDR3 loop is CASSLEVSHEQYF. The CDR3 nucleotides are TGTGCCAGCAGCTTAGAGGTTAGCCACGAGCAGTACTTC.

There are many counts of this clonotype. This chain joins TRBV27 and TRBJ1-4; D remains unclear. The CDR3 has 13 residues. Germline V lookup: CDR1 MNHEY, CDR2 SMNVEV (reference sequence). V lost 5 bases to trimming and J lost 4 bases, with 8 bases between them. DNA of the CDR3: TGTGCCAGCAGTCTAGGACTTAATGAAAAACTGTTTTTT. Residues: CASSLGLNEKLFF.

This clonotype was found many times. The rearrangement uses TRBV29-1 and TRBJ1-1; D unresolved. Trimming shortened V by 7 bases and J by 5 bases, and 8 bases separated the two germline ends. The germline gives CDR1 SQVTM, CDR2 ANQGSEA. The CDR3 runs 10 residues. The CDR3 coding sequence is TGCAGCGCCACCGTTACTGAAGCTTTCTTT. Protein product: CSATVTEAFF.

This clonotype was detected ten times or more. V gene TRBV19 combines with J gene TRBJ1-1, with D hard to call. Trimming took 4 bases from V and 2 from J, leaving 11 bases between them. The CDR3 spans 14 residues. Germline V gives CDR1 LNHDA, CDR2 SQIVND (reference sequence). The CDR3 DNA sequence: TGTGCCAGTAGTAAGAGGAGGGAAAACACTGAAGCTTTCTTT. Amino acids: CASSKRRENTEAFF.

This clonotype was recorded at least ten times. The J gene is TRBJ2-7, the V gene TRBV5-1, with 7 bases identical to TRBD2. Trimming took 4 bases from V and 3 from J; bases not matched to a gene: 13. Per the germline V gene, CDR1 is SGHRS and CDR2 is YFSETQ. The CDR3 length is 16 residues. In DNA, the CDR3 is TGCGCCAGCAGCCTGACCTCTACTGGCGGGAGCTACGAGCAGTACTTC. Residues: CASSLTSTGGSYEQYF. Supplemented by reference TRBV5-1 and TRBJ2-7, the full variable domain reads KAGVTQTPRYLIKTRGQQVTLSCSPISGHRSVSWYQQTPGQGLQFLFEYFSETQRNKGNFPGRFSGRQFSNSRSEMNVSTLELGDSALYLCASSLTSTGGSYEQYFGPGTRLTVT.

Ten or more counts support this clonotype. V usage is TRBV11-2 and J usage is TRBJ2-7, with 7 bases identical to TRBD2. The J segment lost 7 bases and the V segment lost 3 bases, leaving 9 bases of the junction unmatched. Germline CDR1 SGHAT, CDR2 FQNNGV. The CDR3 is 14 residues long. This CDR3 reads CASSLGLAAGEQYF. The DNA for the CDR3 is TGTGCCAGCAGCTTGGGTCTAGCGGCCGGGGAGCAGTACTTC. The variable domain in full, completed from reference TRBV11-2 and TRBJ2-7, reads EAGVAQSPRYKIIEKRQSVAFWCNPISGHATLYWYQQILGQGPKLLIQFQNNGVVDDSQLPKDRFSAERLKGVDSTLKIQPAKLEDSAVYLCASSLGLAAGEQYFGPGTRLTVT.

This clonotype was seen more than once but under ten times. This rearrangement joins TRBV30 to TRBJ2-5; D remains ambiguous. Trimming pared 0 bases from V and 7 bases from J, leaving 6 bases between. The length of the CDR3 is 11 residues. Per the germline V gene, CDR1 is GTSNPN and CDR2 is SVGIG (reference sequence). The DNA of the CDR3 is TGTGCCTGGAGTGTACGAAGGACCCAGTACTTC. Protein product: CAWSVRRTQYF.

This clonotype came up many times. CDR3 sequence reads: CASTQEPGQGYNEQFF. CDR3 bases: TGTGCCAGCACCCAAGAACCGGGACAGGGTTACAATGAGCAGTTCTTC. The J gene is TRBJ2-1, the V gene TRBV28; TRBD1 aligns across 9 bases. The ends lost 7 bases at V and 4 bases at J; junction bases unmatched: 11. The CDR3 runs to 16 residues. Looked up from germline, CDR1 is MDHEN and CDR2 is SYDVKM.

There are a few counts of this clonotype. The chain combines TRBV12-3 or TRBV12-4 with TRBJ2-1, with 10 bases matching TRBD2. The ends lost 2 bases at V and 10 bases at J; junction bases unmatched: 8. This CDR3 region has 15 residues. In nucleotides, the CDR3 is TGTGCCAGCAGTTTAAGGGGGATAGCGGGAGGCGAGCAGTTCTTC. This sequence encodes CASSLRGIAGGEQFF.

The V gene is TRBV5-1, the J gene TRBJ2-1, with TRBD2 matching 10 bases. This CDR3 has 21 residues. Losses at the gene ends were 7 bases for V and 0 bases for J; bases not matched to a gene: 22. Per germline, CDR1 SGHRS and CDR2 YFSETQ. As DNA, the CDR3 is TGCGCCAGCTCGGCCGCTACTAGCGGGAATCTCTACTGGAGCTCCTACAATGAGCAGTTCTTC. Residues: CASSAATSGNLYWSSYNEQFF.

DNA for the CDR3: TGTGCCAGCCGCGGCAGTTCACAGGGGGCAGATGGCTACACCTTC. It codes for CASRGSSQGADGYTF. The chain is built from TRBV6-1 and TRBJ1-2, with 9 bases identical to TRBD1. V shed 8 bases and J 6 bases; nucleotides not matched to a gene: 13. The length of the CDR3 is 15 residues. In germline, CDR1 is MNHNS, CDR2 SASEGT.

This clonotype appeared many times. The rearrangement joins TRBV7-9 to TRBJ2-7; a weak D match, TRBD1 (5 bases). V was cut by 7 bases and J by 1 base, with 11 bases left in between. The germline gives CDR1 SEHNR, CDR2 FQNEAQ (reference sequence). This CDR3 comprises 13 residues. CDR3 amino acids: CASTRQSSYEQYF. The CDR3 DNA follows: TGTGCCAGCACCAGACAGAGTTCCTACGAGCAGTACTTC.

This sequence joins TRBV3-1 and TRBJ1-5; tentative D call: TRBD1 (5 bases). V gave up 1 base and J gave up 7 bases, with 17 bases separating them. This CDR3 is built from 16 residues. Germline lookup yields CDR1 LGHDT and CDR2 YNNKEL (reference sequence). The CDR3 region has the DNA TGTGCCAGCAGCCAAGCGAAGTGGCAGGGTGACCAGCCCCAGCATTTT. Amino acids: CASSQAKWQGDQPQHF.

A few counts support this clonotype. This may be a read error, as it is one base from a much larger clone. In nucleotides, the CDR3 is TGTGCCAGCAGCTTAGCGTTGGTCAGTAGCGGGAGAGCCATAGGGACCCAGTGCTTC. Translating it yields CASSLALVSSGRAIGTQCF. The V call is TRBV7-2, the J call TRBJ2-5; 9 bases fit TRBD2. The CDR3 has 19 residues. Germline values: CDR1 SGHTA, CDR2 FQGNSA.

This clonotype was counted at least ten times. V gene TRBV18 combines with J gene TRBJ2-7; no firm D call. Trimming took 2 bases from V and 2 from J, leaving 7 bases between them. Germline-derived CDR1 and CDR2 are KGHSH and LQKENI. The CDR3 has 13 residues. CDR3 amino acids: CASSPSQTYEQYF. The CDR3 DNA reads TGTGCCAGCTCACCAAGTCAGACCTACGAGCAGTACTTC.

The chain recombines TRBV7-2 with TRBJ1-1; D remains unclear. Trimming shortened V by 5 bases and J by 0 bases, and 16 bases separated the two germline ends. CDR1 and CDR2 (germline): SGHTA, FQGNSA. The CDR3 sequence is 16 residues long. This CDR3 reads CASSPKGSFMNTEAFF. The CDR3 DNA follows: TGTGCCAGCAGCCCCAAAGGATCTTTCATGAACACTGAAGCTTTCTTT. The full variable domain, its missing parts supplied by reference TRBV7-2 and TRBJ1-1, is GAGVSQSPSNKVTEKGKDVELRCDPISGHTALYWYRQSLGQGLEFLIYFQGNSAPDKSGLPSDRFSAERTGGSVSTLTIQRTQQEDSAVYLCASSPKGSFMNTEAFFGQGTRLTVV.

The table lists this clonotype with many counts. This chain connects TRBV5-1 to TRBJ2-7, with 9 positions matching TRBD1. The CDR3 consists of 14 residues. The V gene end was trimmed by 0 bases and the J gene end by 5 bases; junction bases not matched to a gene: 3. CDR1 and CDR2 (germline): SGHRS, YFSETQ. CDR3 nucleotide sequence: TGCGCCAGCAGCTTGGCCAACAGGGGGCACGAGCAGTACTTC. Its protein is CASSLANRGHEQYF.

This clonotype was counted ten times or more. The chain joins TRBV6-2 or TRBV6-3 to TRBJ2-7; 9 bases line up with TRBD2. V was pared by 6 bases and J by 5 bases, with 5 bases of the junction left unmatched. The CDR3 spans 13 residues. CDR1 MNHEY and CDR2 SVGEGT come from the germline V gene. The CDR3 here is CASRREGRNEQYF. The CDR3 nucleotides read TGTGCCAGCAGGCGGGAGGGCCGGAACGAGCAGTACTTC.

The chain is built from TRBV7-6 and TRBJ2-1; 11 bases are a match to TRBD2. The CDR3 contains 16 residues. V gave up 5 bases and J gave up 4 bases; unmatched junction bases: 7. Germline CDR1 and CDR2: SGHVS and FNYEAQ. CDR3 protein: CASSASTSGSYNEQFF. The CDR3 coding sequence is TGTGCCAGCAGCGCCAGTACTAGCGGGAGTTACAATGAGCAGTTCTTC. Drawing the rest from reference TRBV7-6 and TRBJ2-1, the complete variable domain is GAGVSQSPRYKVTKRGQDVALRCDPISGHVSLYWYRQALGQGPEFLTYFNYEAQQDKSGLPNDRFSAERPEGSISTLTIQRTEQRDSAMYRCASSASTSGSYNEQFFGPGTRLTVL.

In this sample, this clonotype turned up a few times. The J gene is TRBJ2-5, the V gene TRBV19; 7 bases align to TRBD1. The CDR3 loop spans 15 amino acids. CDR1 and CDR2 (germline): LNHDA, SQIVND (reference sequence). The V gene end was trimmed by 4 bases and the J gene end by 5 bases; junction bases not matched to a gene: 10. The CDR3 DNA sequence: TGTGCCAGTAGTACGGGGACAGCCGAGGGGGAGACCCAGTACTTC. Translation gives CASSTGTAEGETQYF.